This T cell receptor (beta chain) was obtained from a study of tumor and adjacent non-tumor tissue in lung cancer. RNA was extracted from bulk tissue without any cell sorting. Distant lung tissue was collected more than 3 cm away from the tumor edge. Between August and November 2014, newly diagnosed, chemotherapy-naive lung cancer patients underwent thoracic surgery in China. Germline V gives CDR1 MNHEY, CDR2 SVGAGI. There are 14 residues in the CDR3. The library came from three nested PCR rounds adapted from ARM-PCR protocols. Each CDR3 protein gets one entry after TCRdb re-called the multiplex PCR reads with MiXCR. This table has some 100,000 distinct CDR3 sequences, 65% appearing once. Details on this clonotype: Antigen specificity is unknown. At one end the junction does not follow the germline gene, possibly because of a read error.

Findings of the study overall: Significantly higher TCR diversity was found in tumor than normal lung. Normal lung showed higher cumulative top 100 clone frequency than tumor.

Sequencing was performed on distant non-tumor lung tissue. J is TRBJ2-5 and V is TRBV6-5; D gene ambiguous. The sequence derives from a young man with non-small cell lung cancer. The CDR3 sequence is CVSSYDGSIETQYF. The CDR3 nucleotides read TGTGTCAGCAGTTACGACGGCAGTATAGAGACTCAGTACTTC.